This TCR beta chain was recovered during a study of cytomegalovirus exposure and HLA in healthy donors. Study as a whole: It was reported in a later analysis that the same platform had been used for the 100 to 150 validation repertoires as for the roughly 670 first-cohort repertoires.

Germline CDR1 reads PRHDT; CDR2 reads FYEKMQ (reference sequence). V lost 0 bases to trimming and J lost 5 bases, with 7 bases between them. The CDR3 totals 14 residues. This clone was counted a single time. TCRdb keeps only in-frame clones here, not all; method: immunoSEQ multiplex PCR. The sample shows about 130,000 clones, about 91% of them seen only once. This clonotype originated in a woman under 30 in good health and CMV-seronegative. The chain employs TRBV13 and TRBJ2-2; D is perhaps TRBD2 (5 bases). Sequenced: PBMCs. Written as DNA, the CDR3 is TGTGCCAGCAGCTTAGGACTAGTGACCGGGGAGCTGTTTTTT. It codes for CASSLGLVTGELFF. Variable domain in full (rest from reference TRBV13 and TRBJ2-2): AAGVIQSPRHLIKEKRETATLKCYPIPRHDTVYWYQQGPGQDPQFLISFYEKMQSDKGSIPDRFSAQQFSDYHSELNMSSLELGDSALYFCASSLGLVTGELFFGEGSRLTVL.